The TCR beta chain described here comes from a study of blood T cell repertoires in COVID-19. As for the study in general: Samples of COVID-19 (acute and convalescent) were obtained from the United States, Italy and Spain. T cells, B-cell-depleted T cells, or PBMCs provided the cDNA or gDNA that served as material.

CDR3 length: 14 residues. From germline, CDR1 is SEHNR and CDR2 FQNEAQ (reference sequence). The germline V and J ends were trimmed by 3 bases and 8 bases, with 14 bases remaining between them. Original methodology: Estimates of nucleated cell counts were drawn from the amplification of reference gene primers. Libraries were prepared by immunoSEQ multiplex PCR; TCRdb keeps only in-frame clonotypes and omits some of them. From that table come the V and J calls and clone size; the DNA was used to work out D and trimming. The table lists about 300,000 clones, about four fifths of them singletons. Seattle's cohort entered during active infection and was followed longitudinally.

The TCR originated in a human donor with COVID-19, enrolled during active disease. The donor label of this sample is uncertain. Specimen: peripheral blood. V and J are TRBV7-9 and TRBJ2-4; D may be TRBD2 (6 bases). The CDR3 nucleotides read TGTGCCAGCAGCTTCGGAACGGCTAGCGACATTCAGTACTTC. Its protein product is CASSFGTASDIQYF.